This TCR beta chain was captured in a study of blood T cell repertoires in COVID-19. Across the whole study: The samples span acute and convalescent COVID-19 from the United States, Italy and Spain. In each case, the material was cDNA or gDNA derived from T cells, B-cell-depleted T cells, or PBMCs.

Original handling: Counts of nucleated cells, estimated from reference gene primer amplification, were obtained. TCRdb's copy holds only in-frame clones and misses some; the assay was immunoSEQ multiplex PCR. The DNA was the basis for D and trimming; V, J and clone size are from that table. Of some 150,000 clones listed, over 60% are singletons. Trimming removed 2 bases from V and 3 bases from J; junction bases left unmatched: 11. Germline V gene data show CDR1 as WNHNN and CDR2 as SYGVQD (reference sequence). This CDR3 has 18 residues. Only one count was recorded for this clone. The TCR originated in a woman aged 45-59 years with active or convalescent COVID-19. This rearrangement joins TRBV10-1 to TRBJ2-7, with 12 bases identical to TRBD2. Material: peripheral blood. In nucleotides, the CDR3 is TGCGCCAGCAGTGAGCACACTAGCGGGGGGTCTCTTAACTACGAGCAGTACTTC. Residues: CASSEHTSGGSLNYEQYF.